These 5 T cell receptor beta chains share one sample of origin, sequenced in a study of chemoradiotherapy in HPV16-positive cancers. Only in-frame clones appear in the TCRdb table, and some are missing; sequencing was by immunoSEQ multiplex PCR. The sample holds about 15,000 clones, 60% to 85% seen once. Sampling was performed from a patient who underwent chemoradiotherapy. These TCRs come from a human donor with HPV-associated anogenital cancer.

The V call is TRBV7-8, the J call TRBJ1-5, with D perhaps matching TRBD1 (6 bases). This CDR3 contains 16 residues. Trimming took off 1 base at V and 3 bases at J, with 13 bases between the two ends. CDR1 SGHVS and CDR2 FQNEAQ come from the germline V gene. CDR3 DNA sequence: TGTGCCAGCAGCTTAGAAGAGGGGGGTACCAATCAGCCCCAGCATTTT. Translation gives CASSLEEGGTNQPQHF.

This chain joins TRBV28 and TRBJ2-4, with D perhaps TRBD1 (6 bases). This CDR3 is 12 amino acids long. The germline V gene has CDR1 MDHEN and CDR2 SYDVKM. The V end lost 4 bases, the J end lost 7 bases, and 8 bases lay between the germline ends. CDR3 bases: TGTGCCAGCAGTTATCAGGGGAACATTCAGTACTTC. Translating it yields CASSYQGNIQYF.

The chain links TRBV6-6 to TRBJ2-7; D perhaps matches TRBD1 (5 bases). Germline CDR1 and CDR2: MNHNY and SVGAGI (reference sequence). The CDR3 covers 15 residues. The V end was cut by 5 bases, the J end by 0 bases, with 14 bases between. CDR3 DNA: TGTGCCAGCAGTAAAACAGGAATGAGCTCCTACGAGCAGTACTTC. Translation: CASSKTGMSSYEQYF.

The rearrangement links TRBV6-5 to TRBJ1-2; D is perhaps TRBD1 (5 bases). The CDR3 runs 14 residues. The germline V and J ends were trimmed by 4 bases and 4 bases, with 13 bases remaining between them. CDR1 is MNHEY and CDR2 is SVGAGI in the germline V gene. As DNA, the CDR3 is TGTGCCAGCAGTTCACGGGACCCCCTCTATGGCTACACCTTC. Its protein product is CASSSRDPLYGYTF.

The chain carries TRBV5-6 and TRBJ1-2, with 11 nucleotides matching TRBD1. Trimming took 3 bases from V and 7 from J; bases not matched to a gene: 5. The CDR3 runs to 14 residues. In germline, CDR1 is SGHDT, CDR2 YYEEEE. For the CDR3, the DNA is TGTGCCAGCAGCTCGGGGACAGGGGGAATTGGCTACACCTTC. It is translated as CASSSGTGGIGYTF.